Listed here are 5 T cell receptor beta chains from one sample, sequenced in a study of blood T cell repertoires in COVID-19. TCRdb keeps only in-frame clones here, not all; method: immunoSEQ multiplex PCR. The table shows fewer than 200,000 clones, with 85% occurring only once. The sequenced sample was peripheral blood. The origin of the receptors is a human donor with acute or convalescent COVID-19. The donor label of this sample is uncertain.

V is TRBV12-3 or TRBV12-4 and J is TRBJ1-4; 7 bases agree with TRBD1. The CDR3 is 13 residues long. J was trimmed by 7 bases and V by 1 base; bases with no gene match: 0. The CDR3 spells CASSLGQGEKLFF. The CDR3 DNA follows: TGTGCCAGCAGTTTAGGACAGGGTGAAAAACTGTTTTTT.

The V and J genes are TRBV5-1 and TRBJ1-6; D is unclear. The germline V gene has CDR1 SGHRS and CDR2 YFSETQ. Trimming stripped 4 bases from V and 7 bases from J, with 6 bases between. The CDR3 contains 12 residues. CDR3 coding DNA: TGCGCCAGCAGCCGAGAAAATTCACCCCTCCACTTT. This translates into CASSRENSPLHF. Using reference TRBV5-1 and TRBJ1-6 for the parts outside the CDR3, the full variable domain is KAGVTQTPRYLIKTRGQQVTLSCSPISGHRSVSWYQQTPGQGLQFLFEYFSETQRNKGNFPGRFSGRQFSNSRSEMNVSTLELGDSALYLCASSRENSPLHFGNGTRLTVT.

The CDR3 region has the DNA TGCGCCAGCAGCTTGGCCGGGAGCTCTGGGGCCAACGTCCTGACTTTC. Translated, it gives CASSLAGSSGANVLTF. The gene calls are TRBV5-1 and TRBJ2-6; perhaps TRBD2 as D (6 bases). The CDR3 has 16 amino acids. V was cut by 0 bases and J by 0 bases, with 7 bases left in between. CDR1 SGHRS and CDR2 YFSETQ come from the germline V gene. Full variable domain (rest looked up from reference TRBV5-1 and TRBJ2-6): KAGVTQTPRYLIKTRGQQVTLSCSPISGHRSVSWYQQTPGQGLQFLFEYFSETQRNKGNFPGRFSGRQFSNSRSEMNVSTLELGDSALYLCASSLAGSSGANVLTFGAGSRLTVL.

J is TRBJ1-4 and V is TRBV6-2 or TRBV6-3; 7 bases are shared with TRBD1. Germline CDR1 and CDR2: MNHEY and SVGEGT. V shed 5 bases and J 5 bases; nucleotides not matched to a gene: 8. This CDR3 spans 15 amino acids. The CDR3 spells CASSRRGQANEKLFF. Written as DNA, the CDR3 is TGTGCCAGCAGTCGACGTGGACAGGCCAATGAAAAACTGTTTTTT.

The J gene is TRBJ1-1, the V gene TRBV5-4; 9 nucleotides match TRBD1. The CDR3 sequence is 17 residues long. Per germline, CDR1 SGHNT and CDR2 YYREEE (reference sequence). The ends lost 3 bases at V and 1 base at J; junction bases unmatched: 10. DNA of the CDR3: TGTGCCAGCAGCTGGGGACAGGGAATTGGAACGAACACTGAAGCTTTCTTT. Protein sequence: CASSWGQGIGTNTEAFF.